The 21 T cell receptor beta chains in this list originate from one sample, sequenced in a study of blood T cell repertoires in COVID-19. Clones were read by immunoSEQ multiplex PCR, and TCRdb kept only the in-frame ones, dropping some. The top ten clones hold 11% of a sample with approximately 280,000 clones, 75% to 90% of them seen once. The sample consisted of peripheral blood. The receptors stem from a woman aged 65 to 85 with acute or convalescent COVID-19.

This clone was recorded a few times. The gene calls are TRBV6-6 and TRBJ1-5; 9 bases align to TRBD1. The CDR3 has 14 amino acids. V lost 5 bases to trimming and J lost 7 bases; unmatched junction nucleotides: 6. Germline V gives CDR1 MNHNY, CDR2 SVGAGI (reference sequence). The CDR3 loop reads CASSPDRGGQPQHF. CDR3 coding DNA: TGTGCCAGCAGTCCGGACAGGGGCGGCCAGCCCCAGCATTTT.

V usage is TRBV19 and J usage is TRBJ1-4, with 7 bases that match TRBD1. V dropped 6 bases and J dropped 8; count of bases not matched to a gene: 9. Germline CDR1 and CDR2: LNHDA and SQIVND (reference sequence). The length of the CDR3 is 14 residues. The CDR3 protein is CASRTGALSEKLFF. CDR3 bases: TGTGCCAGTAGAACAGGGGCGCTTAGCGAAAAACTGTTTTTT. The full variable domain, rest sourced from reference TRBV19 and TRBJ1-4, is DGGITQSPKYLFRKEGQNVTLSCEQNLNHDAMYWYRQDPGQGLRLIYYSQIVNDFQKGDIAEGYSVSREKKESFPLTVTSAQKNPTAFYLCASRTGALSEKLFFGSGTQLSVL.

The gene calls are TRBV30 and TRBJ1-4; TRBD1 matches at 8 bases. The CDR3 covers 13 residues. V dropped 3 bases and J dropped 7; count of bases not matched to a gene: 4. Per germline, CDR1 GTSNPN and CDR2 SVGIG (reference sequence). CDR3 bases: TGTGCCTGGAGGCAGGGGGCGGTTGAAAAACTGTTTTTT. It specifies CAWRQGAVEKLFF.

The chain uses TRBV30 and TRBJ1-1, with unresolved D. In germline, CDR1 is GTSNPN, CDR2 SVGIG (reference sequence). The CDR3 has 16 amino acids. V was clipped by 3 bases and J by 0 bases, with 17 bases between them. The CDR3 DNA sequence: TGTGCCTGGAGCGACCTCCCCCCCACTATGAACACTGAAGCTTTCTTT. Protein: CAWSDLPPTMNTEAFF.

The J gene is TRBJ2-3, the V gene TRBV10-3, with 8 bases fitting TRBD1. This CDR3 has 13 residues. J was trimmed by 5 bases and V by 6 bases; bases with no gene match: 4. Germline lookup yields CDR1 ENHRY and CDR2 SYGVKD. CDR3 sequence reads: CAIRQGAGDTQYF. In DNA form, the CDR3 reads TGTGCCATCAGGCAGGGGGCCGGAGATACGCAGTATTTT.

The J gene is TRBJ1-1, the V gene TRBV11-2; no definite D call. CDR1 and CDR2 (germline): SGHAT, FQNNGV. Trimming removed 4 bases from V and 1 base from J, with 4 bases in between. CDR3 size: 12 residues. CDR3 loop: CASSSGNTEAFF. The CDR3 DNA follows: TGTGCCAGCAGCTCAGGGAACACTGAAGCTTTCTTT.

V gene TRBV7-9 combines with J gene TRBJ1-3; D is unresolved. Germline V lookup: CDR1 SEHNR, CDR2 FQNEAQ (reference sequence). There are 14 residues in the CDR3. Trimming took off 4 bases at V and 0 bases at J, with 7 bases between the two ends. CDR3 sequence (DNA): TGTGCCAGCAGCTCGTTTATCTCTGGAAACACCATATATTTT. Its protein is CASSSFISGNTIYF.

This clone occurred a few times. The CDR3 spells CASKGGSQETQYF. The DNA for the CDR3 is TGTGCCAGCAAGGGAGGGTCCCAAGAGACCCAGTACTTC. The V gene is TRBV12-3 or TRBV12-4, the J gene TRBJ2-5; TRBD2 aligns across 7 bases. The CDR3 has 13 residues. Trimming cost V 7 bases and J 1 base; bases outside gene matches: 3.

The chain joins TRBV5-1 to TRBJ2-5; no clear D gene. The CDR3 length is 11 residues. Germline V gene data show CDR1 as SGHRS and CDR2 as YFSETQ. Trimming shortened V by 4 bases and J by 7 bases, and 8 bases separated the two germline ends. CDR3 amino acids: CASSLPGTQYF. The CDR3 nucleotides read TGCGCCAGCAGCCTCCCGGGGACCCAGTACTTC.

V and J are TRBV7-2 and TRBJ1-1, with TRBD1 as a possible D gene (6 bases). Trimming removed 5 bases at V and 1 base at J, with 11 bases between. In germline, CDR1 is SGHTA, CDR2 FQGNSA. This CDR3 contains 14 residues. This chain's CDR3 is CASSLGGANTEAFF. The CDR3 DNA follows: TGTGCCAGCAGCCTTGGGGGGGCGAACACTGAAGCTTTCTTT.

The rearrangement uses TRBV21-1 and TRBJ2-7; the table names TRBD2, a call not compared with the DNA. TRBV21-1 is annotated as a pseudogene. The CDR3 consists of 16 residues. CDR3 protein: CASRPGLAALRWEQYF. The CDR3 DNA follows: TGTGCCAGCAGACCGGGACTAGCGGCCCTACGGTGGGAGCAGTACTTC.

J is TRBJ1-2 and V is TRBV6-5, with unresolved D. The germline CDR1 and CDR2 sequences are MNHEY and SVGAGI. Trimming shortened V by 7 bases and J by 4 bases, and 10 bases separated the two germline ends. The CDR3 is 12 amino acids. The CDR3 sequence: CASTQIVYGYTF. The CDR3 coding sequence is TGTGCCAGCACCCAGATCGTCTATGGCTACACCTTC.

To note about this clone: Other nucleotide sequences in the sample specify the same CDR3. V is TRBV3-1 (or the pseudogene TRBV3-2) and J is TRBJ1-6; D not resolved. Germline assignment: CDR1 LGHDT and CDR2 YNNKEL (reference sequence). Deletions cut 1 base from V and 10 bases from J, with 14 bases between. The CDR3 is 15 residues long. The CDR3 coding sequence is TGTGCCAGCAGCCAAGGGGCGGGAGTTCGGTCACCCCTCCACTTT. It codes for CASSQGAGVRSPLHF.

The V gene is TRBV2, the J gene TRBJ2-1; D may be TRBD1 (6 bases). V lost 6 bases and J 4 bases, leaving 10 bases between the germline ends. Germline loops: CDR1 SNHLY, CDR2 FYNNEI. This CDR3 is built from 13 residues. The CDR3 bases are TGTGCCAGCAGCCGACAGGAATACAATGAGCAGTTCTTC. The encoded protein is CASSRQEYNEQFF.

The chain uses TRBV21-1 and TRBJ1-3. TRBV21-1 has pseudogene status. This CDR3 is built from 15 residues. Written as DNA, the CDR3 is TGTGCCAGCAGCAAACATGAGTCCTCTGGAAACACCATATATTTT. Translating gives CASSKHESSGNTIYF.

The chain recombines TRBV5-1 with TRBJ2-5; a possible D gene is TRBD1 (5 bases). There are 15 residues in the CDR3. The germline gives CDR1 SGHRS, CDR2 YFSETQ. The V end lost 0 bases, the J end lost 1 base, and 10 bases lay between the germline ends. DNA of the CDR3: TGCGCCAGCAGCTTGGTTTGGGGCGGCCAAGAGACCCAGTACTTC. Its translation is CASSLVWGGQETQYF.

CDR3 residues: CASSPILSYGYTF. The DNA for the CDR3 is TGTGCCAGCAGTCCAATACTGAGCTATGGCTACACCTTC. The rearrangement uses TRBV2 and TRBJ1-2; D is unresolved. This CDR3 is 13 amino acids long. Looked up from germline, CDR1 is SNHLY and CDR2 is FYNNEI. V was shortened by 5 bases and J by 4 bases, with 11 bases between the two germline ends.

The genes are TRBV7-9 and TRBJ2-7, with 7 positions matching TRBD1. CDR3 length: 15 residues. Germline V gene lookup returns CDR1 SEHNR and CDR2 FQNEAQ (reference sequence). Losses at the gene ends were 5 bases for V and 2 bases for J; bases not matched to a gene: 9. DNA for the CDR3: TGTGCCAGCAGCCTTGGGACAGCCGCCCCCTACGAGCAGTACTTC. The encoded protein is CASSLGTAAPYEQYF.

There are a few counts of this clone. CDR3 amino acids: CASRDRRDAFF. The CDR3 nucleotides read TGTGCCAGCAGGGACAGGCGGGATGCTTTCTTT. The chain has TRBV12-3 or TRBV12-4 and TRBJ1-1, with 7 bases that match TRBD1. CDR3 length: 11 residues. V trimming: 6 bases; J trimming: 11 bases; junction bases outside the gene matches: 6.

V usage is TRBV30 and J usage is TRBJ1-4; perhaps TRBD1 as D (5 bases). Looked up from germline, CDR1 is GTSNPN and CDR2 is SVGIG (reference sequence). The CDR3 spans 13 residues. The V and J ends lost 1 base and 3 bases respectively, with 6 bases between them. CDR3 protein: CAWSAGSNEKLFF. Here the CDR3 DNA reads TGTGCCTGGAGTGCAGGGTCTAATGAAAAACTGTTTTTT. The variable domain in full, completed from reference TRBV30 and TRBJ1-4, reads SQTIHQWPATLVQPVGSPLSLECTVEGTSNPNLYWYRQAAGRGLQLLFYSVGIGQISSEVPQNLSASRPQDRQFILSSKKLLLSDSGFYLCAWSAGSNEKLFFGSGTQLSVL.

The chain has TRBV7-9 and TRBJ2-5, with a weak D call TRBD2 (5 bases). Looked up from germline, CDR1 is SEHNR and CDR2 is FQNEAQ (reference sequence). Deletions cut 2 bases from V and 3 bases from J, with 10 bases between. The CDR3 is 14 residues long. The CDR3: CASSLFGREETQYF. The DNA for the CDR3 is TGTGCCAGCAGCTTATTCGGGCGGGAAGAGACCCAGTACTTC.